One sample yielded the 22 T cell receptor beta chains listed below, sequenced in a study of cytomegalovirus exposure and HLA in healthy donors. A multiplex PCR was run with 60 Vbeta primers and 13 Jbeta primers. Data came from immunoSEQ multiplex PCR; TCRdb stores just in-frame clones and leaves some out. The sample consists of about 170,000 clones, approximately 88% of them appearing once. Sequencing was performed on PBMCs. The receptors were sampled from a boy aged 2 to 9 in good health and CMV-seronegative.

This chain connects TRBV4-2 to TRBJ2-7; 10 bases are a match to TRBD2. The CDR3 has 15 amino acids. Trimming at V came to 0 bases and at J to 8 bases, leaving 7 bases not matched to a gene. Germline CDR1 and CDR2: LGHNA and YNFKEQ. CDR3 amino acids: CASSQEGGLAIKQYF. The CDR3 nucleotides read TGTGCCAGCAGCCAAGAGGGGGGACTAGCGATAAAGCAGTACTTC.

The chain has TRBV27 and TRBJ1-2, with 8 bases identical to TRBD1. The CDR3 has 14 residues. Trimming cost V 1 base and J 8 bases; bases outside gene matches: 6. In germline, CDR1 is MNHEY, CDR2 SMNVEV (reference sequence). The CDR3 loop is CASSLLAGGRGYTF. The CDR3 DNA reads TGTGCCAGCAGTTTATTAGCAGGGGGCAGGGGCTACACCTTC.

CDR3 bases: TGTGCCAGTCAGGTCACTGGAAACACCATATATTTT. This translates into CASQVTGNTIYF. The chain links TRBV6-1 to TRBJ1-3; D is uncertain. Looked up from germline, CDR1 is MNHNS and CDR2 is SASEGT. This CDR3 is built from 12 residues. Between the trimmed V and J ends, which lost 9 bases and 2 bases, there was a span of 8 bases.

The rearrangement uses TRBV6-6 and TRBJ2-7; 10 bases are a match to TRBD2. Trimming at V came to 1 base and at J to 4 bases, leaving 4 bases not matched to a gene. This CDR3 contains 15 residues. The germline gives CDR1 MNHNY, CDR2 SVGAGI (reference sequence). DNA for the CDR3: TGTGCCAGCAGTTACTTGGCTAGCGGGAGTTACGAGCAGTACTTC. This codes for CASSYLASGSYEQYF.

This chain's CDR3 is CASSLGQGVYGYTF. CDR3 DNA: TGTGCCAGCAGCTTGGGACAGGGTGTCTATGGCTACACCTTC. The chain carries TRBV5-4 and TRBJ1-2, with 7 bases that match TRBD1. Looked up from germline, CDR1 is SGHNT and CDR2 is YYREEE (reference sequence). Trimming took 0 bases from V and 4 from J; bases not matched to a gene: 3. The CDR3 has 14 residues.

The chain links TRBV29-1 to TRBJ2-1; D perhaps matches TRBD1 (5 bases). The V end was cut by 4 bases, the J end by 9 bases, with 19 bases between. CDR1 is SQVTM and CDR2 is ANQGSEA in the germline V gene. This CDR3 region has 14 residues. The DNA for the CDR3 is TGCAGCGTTGTGGGGCCCAATCCCGTAAGTGAGCAGTTCTTC. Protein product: CSVVGPNPVSEQFF.

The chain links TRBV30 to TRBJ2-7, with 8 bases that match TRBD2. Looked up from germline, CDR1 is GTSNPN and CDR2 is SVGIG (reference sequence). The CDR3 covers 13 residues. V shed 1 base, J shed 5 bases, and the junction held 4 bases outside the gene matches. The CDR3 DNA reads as TGTGCCTGGAGTGAAGCGGGAGTGCACGAGCAGTACTTC. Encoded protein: CAWSEAGVHEQYF.

The CDR3 coding sequence is TGTGCCAGAAGCTTGGTAGGCCAGCGGGGCCCTTACAATGAGCAGTTCTTC. Amino acids: CARSLVGQRGPYNEQFF. V and J are TRBV5-3 and TRBJ2-1; TRBD2 matches 7 bases. TRBV5-3 is an ORF, with its function uncertain. The CDR3 spans 17 residues. V lost 0 bases and J lost 4; bases outside the gene matches: 10.

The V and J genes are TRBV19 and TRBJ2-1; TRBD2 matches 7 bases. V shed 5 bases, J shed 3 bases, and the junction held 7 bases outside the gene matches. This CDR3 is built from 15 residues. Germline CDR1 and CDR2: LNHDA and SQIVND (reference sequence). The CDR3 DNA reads TGTGCCAGTAGTCTTCCCGGACTAGACTACAATGAGCAGTTCTTC. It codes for CASSLPGLDYNEQFF.

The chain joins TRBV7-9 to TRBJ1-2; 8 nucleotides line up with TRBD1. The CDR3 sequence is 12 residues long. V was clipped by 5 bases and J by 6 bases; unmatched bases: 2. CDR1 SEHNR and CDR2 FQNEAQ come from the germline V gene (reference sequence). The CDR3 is CASSPGGHGYTF. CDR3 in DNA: TGTGCCAGCAGCCCAGGGGGCCATGGCTACACCTTC.

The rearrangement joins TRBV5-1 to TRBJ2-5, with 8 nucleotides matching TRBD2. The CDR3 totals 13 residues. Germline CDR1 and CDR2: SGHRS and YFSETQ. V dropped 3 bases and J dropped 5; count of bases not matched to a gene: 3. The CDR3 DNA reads TGCGCCAGCAGCTGGGGACTAGATGAGACCCAGTACTTC. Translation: CASSWGLDETQYF.

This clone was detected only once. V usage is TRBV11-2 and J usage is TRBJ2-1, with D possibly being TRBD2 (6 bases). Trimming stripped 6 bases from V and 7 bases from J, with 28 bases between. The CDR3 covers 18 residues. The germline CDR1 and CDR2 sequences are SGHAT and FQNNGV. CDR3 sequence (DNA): TGTGCCAGCAGTAGAAATCCACCGGGACTCCTTAAAGGGAATGAGCAGTTCTTC. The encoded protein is CASSRNPPGLLKGNEQFF.

Here the CDR3 DNA reads TGTGCCAGCAGCTTAGCGGGCGAGGGCAATGAGCAGTTCTTC. Its translation is CASSLAGEGNEQFF. The chain combines TRBV11-3 with TRBJ2-1; weak D call: TRBD2 (5 bases). Trimming took 1 base from V and 6 from J, leaving 10 bases between them. The CDR3 length is 14 residues. Germline loops: CDR1 SGHNT, CDR2 YENEEA.

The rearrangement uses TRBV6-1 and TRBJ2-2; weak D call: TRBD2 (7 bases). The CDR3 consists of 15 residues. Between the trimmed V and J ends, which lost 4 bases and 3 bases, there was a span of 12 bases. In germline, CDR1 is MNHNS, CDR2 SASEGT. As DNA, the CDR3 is TGTGCCAGCAGTGTGCAAGGGGGGGACACCGGGGAGCTGTTTTTT. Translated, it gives CASSVQGGDTGELFF.

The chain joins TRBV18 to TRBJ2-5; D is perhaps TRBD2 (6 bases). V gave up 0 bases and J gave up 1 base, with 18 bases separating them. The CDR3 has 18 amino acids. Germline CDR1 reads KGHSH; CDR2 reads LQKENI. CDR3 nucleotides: TGTGCCAGCTCACCACCGAAGTGGGACTCTCGGGGCCAAGAGACCCAGTACTTC. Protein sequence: CASSPPKWDSRGQETQYF.

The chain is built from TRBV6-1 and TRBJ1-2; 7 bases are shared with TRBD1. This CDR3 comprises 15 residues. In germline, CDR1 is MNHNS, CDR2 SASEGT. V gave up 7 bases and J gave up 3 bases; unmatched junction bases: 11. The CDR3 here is CASNPQGPAHYGYTF. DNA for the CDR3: TGTGCCAGCAATCCACAGGGGCCAGCCCACTATGGCTACACCTTC.

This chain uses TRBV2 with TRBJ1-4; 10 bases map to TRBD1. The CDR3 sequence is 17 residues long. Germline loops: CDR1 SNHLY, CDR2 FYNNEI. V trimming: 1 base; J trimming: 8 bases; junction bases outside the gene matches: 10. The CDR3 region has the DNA TGTGCCAGCAGTGAAGGGACAGGGGGAGGACTAGAGGAAAAACTGTTTTTT. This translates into CASSEGTGGGLEEKLFF.

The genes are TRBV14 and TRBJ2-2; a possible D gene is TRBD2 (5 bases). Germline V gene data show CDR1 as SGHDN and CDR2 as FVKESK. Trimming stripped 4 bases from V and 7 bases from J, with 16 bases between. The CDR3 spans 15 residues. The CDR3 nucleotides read TGTGCCAGCAGCCCCCAAGCGGTGGCACTCGGGGAGCTGTTTTTT. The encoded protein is CASSPQAVALGELFF.

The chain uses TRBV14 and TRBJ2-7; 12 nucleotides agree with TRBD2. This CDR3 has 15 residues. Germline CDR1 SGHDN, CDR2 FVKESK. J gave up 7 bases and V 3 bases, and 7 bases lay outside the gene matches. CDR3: CASSHRTSGRIEQYF. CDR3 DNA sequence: TGTGCCAGCAGCCACAGAACTAGCGGGAGGATTGAGCAGTACTTC.

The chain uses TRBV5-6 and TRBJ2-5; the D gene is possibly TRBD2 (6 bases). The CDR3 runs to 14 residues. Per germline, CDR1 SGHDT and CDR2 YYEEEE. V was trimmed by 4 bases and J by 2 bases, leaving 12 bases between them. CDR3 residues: CASSLGGVQETQYF. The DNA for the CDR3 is TGTGCCAGCAGCCTCGGGGGTGTGCAAGAGACCCAGTACTTC.

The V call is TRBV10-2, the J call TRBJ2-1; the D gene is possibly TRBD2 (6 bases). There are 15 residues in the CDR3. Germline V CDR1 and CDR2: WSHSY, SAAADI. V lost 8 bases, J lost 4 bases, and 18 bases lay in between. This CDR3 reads CASSLAPRGYNEQFF. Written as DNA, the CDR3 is TGCGCCAGCTCCCTAGCGCCAAGGGGATACAATGAGCAGTTCTTC.

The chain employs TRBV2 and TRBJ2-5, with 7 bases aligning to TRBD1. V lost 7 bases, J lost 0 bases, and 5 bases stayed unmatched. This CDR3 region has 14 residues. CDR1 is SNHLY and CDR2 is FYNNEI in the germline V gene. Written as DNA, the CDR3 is TGTGCCAGCAATCAGGGGGTCTACCAAGAGACCCAGTACTTC. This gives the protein CASNQGVYQETQYF.